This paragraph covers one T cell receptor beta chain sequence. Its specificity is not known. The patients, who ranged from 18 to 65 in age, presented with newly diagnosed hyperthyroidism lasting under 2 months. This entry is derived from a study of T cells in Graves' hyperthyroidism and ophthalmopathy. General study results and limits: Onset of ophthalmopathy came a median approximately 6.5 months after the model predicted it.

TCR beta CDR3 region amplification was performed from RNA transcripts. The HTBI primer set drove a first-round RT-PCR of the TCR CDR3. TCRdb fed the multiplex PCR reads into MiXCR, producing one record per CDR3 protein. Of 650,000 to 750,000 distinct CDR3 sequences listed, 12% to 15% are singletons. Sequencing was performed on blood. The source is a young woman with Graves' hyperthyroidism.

As DNA, the CDR3 is TGCAGCGTTGAAACCCCGGCCCCCCAAACAGGACTGTTTTTT. Its protein is CSVETPAPQTGLFF. The rearrangement uses TRBV29-1 and TRBJ1-4, with D perhaps matching TRBD1 (5 bases). Germline-derived CDR1 and CDR2 are SQVTM and ANQGSEA. Deletions cut 2 bases from V and 13 bases from J, with 20 bases between. This CDR3 is 14 amino acids long.